The T cell receptor beta chain under discussion was sequenced for a study of blood T cell repertoires in COVID-19. The repertoire was sequenced with immunoSEQ multiplex PCR; TCRdb's copy has only in-frame clones and lacks some. The table includes hundreds of thousands of clones, around 86% detected once. The V gene end was trimmed by 1 base and the J gene end by 4 bases; junction bases not matched to a gene: 2. This CDR3 comprises 14 residues. Germline-derived CDR1 and CDR2 are LGHDT and YNNKEL (reference sequence). Sample: peripheral blood. The chain carries TRBV3-1 (or the pseudogene TRBV3-2) and TRBJ1-1, with 8 bases matching TRBD1. This sequence originates from a woman in her thirties with active or convalescent COVID-19. The CDR3 region has the DNA TGTGCCAGCAGCCAAGTACAGGGGGGCACTGAAGCTTTCTTT. Translated: CASSQVQGGTEAFF.